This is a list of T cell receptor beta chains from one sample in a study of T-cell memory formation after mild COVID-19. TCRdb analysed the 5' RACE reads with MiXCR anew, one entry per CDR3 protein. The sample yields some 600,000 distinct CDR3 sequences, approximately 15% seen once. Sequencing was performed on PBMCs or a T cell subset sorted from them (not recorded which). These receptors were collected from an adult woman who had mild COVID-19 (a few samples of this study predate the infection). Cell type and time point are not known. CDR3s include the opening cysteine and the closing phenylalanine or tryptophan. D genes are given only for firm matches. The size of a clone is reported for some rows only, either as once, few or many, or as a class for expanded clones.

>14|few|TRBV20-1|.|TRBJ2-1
CSATGAALSFEQFF
TGCAGTGCCACCGGGGCGGCCCTTTCATTCGAGCAGTTCTTC
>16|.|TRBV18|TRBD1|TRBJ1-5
CASSPSGQGSNQPQHF
TGTGCCAGCTCACCAAGCGGACAGGGAAGCAATCAGCCCCAGCATTTT
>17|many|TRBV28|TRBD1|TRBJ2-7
CASSLFGTGIISYEQYF
TGTGCCAGCAGTTTATTTGGGACAGGCATAATCTCCTACGAGCAGTACTTC
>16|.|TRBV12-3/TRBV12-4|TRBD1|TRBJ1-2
CASSPGQGGLNYGYTF
TGTGCCAGCAGCCCGGGACAGGGAGGATTAAACTATGGCTACACCTTC
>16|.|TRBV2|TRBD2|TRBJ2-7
CASSELMRESSYEQYF
TGTGCCAGCAGTGAATTGATGCGGGAGTCCTCCTACGAGCAGTACTTC
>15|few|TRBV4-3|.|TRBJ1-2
CASSQDQGSTYGYTF
TGCGCCAGCAGCCAAGACCAGGGATCTACCTATGGCTACACCTTC
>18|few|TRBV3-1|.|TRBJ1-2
CASSQELLAGRTNYGYTF
TGTGCCAGCAGCCAAGAACTCCTGGCAGGGCGCACTAACTATGGCTACACCTTC
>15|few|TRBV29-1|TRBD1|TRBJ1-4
CSGAEGTGGGEKLFF
TGCAGCGGCGCCGAAGGGACAGGGGGGGGTGAAAAACTGTTTTTT
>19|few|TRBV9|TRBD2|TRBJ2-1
CASSPRTGTSGSSYNEQFF
TGTGCCAGCAGCCCAAGAACCGGGACTAGCGGTAGCTCCTACAATGAGCAGTTCTTC
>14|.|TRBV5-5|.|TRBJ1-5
CASSIGEGSGPQHF
TGTGCCAGCAGCATTGGGGAGGGATCCGGGCCCCAGCATTTT
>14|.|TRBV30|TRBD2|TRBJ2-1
CAWNGRETANEQFF
TGTGCCTGGAATGGGCGGGAGACGGCAAATGAGCAGTTCTTC
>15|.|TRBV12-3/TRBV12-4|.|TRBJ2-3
CASSFGGVAGDTQYF
TGTGCCAGCAGTTTTGGGGGAGTTGCAGGAGATACGCAGTATTTT
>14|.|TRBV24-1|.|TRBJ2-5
CATSGGDRQETQYF
TGTGCCACCAGTGGGGGGGACAGACAAGAGACCCAGTACTTC
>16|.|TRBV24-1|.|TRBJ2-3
CATSPVGSANTDTQYF
TGTGCCACCAGCCCTGTGGGCAGCGCGAACACAGATACGCAGTATTTT
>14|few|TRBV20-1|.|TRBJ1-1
CSAKPGTVNTEAFF
TGCAGTGCCAAACCGGGGACGGTGAACACTGAAGCTTTCTTT
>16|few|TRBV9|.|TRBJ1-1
CASSVEVDLVNTEAFF
TGTGCCAGCAGCGTAGAAGTGGATCTCGTGAACACTGAAGCTTTCTTT
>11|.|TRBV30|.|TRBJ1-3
CAGRTGNTIYF
TGTGCCGGAAGGACAGGAAACACCATATATTTT
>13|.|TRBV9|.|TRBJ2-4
CASSVAGDNIQYF
TGTGCCAGCAGCGTAGCAGGGGACAACATTCAGTACTTC
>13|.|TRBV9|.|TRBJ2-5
CASSVAEQETQYF
TGTGCCAGCAGCGTAGCGGAACAAGAGACCCAGTACTTC
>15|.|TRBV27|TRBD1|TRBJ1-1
CASSRFGTGDTEAFF
TGTGCCAGCAGCCGATTCGGGACAGGGGACACTGAAGCTTTCTTT
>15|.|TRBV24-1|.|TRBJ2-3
CATSDPTKGMNTQYF
TGTGCCACCAGTGATCCGACTAAAGGGATGAATACGCAGTATTTT
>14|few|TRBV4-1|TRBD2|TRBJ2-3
CASSQSTSGETQYF
TGCGCCAGCAGCCAAAGCACTAGCGGGGAGACGCAGTATTTT
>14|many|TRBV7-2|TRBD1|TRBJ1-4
CASRRQGVREKLFF
TGTGCCAGCAGACGCCAGGGGGTTCGTGAAAAACTGTTTTTT
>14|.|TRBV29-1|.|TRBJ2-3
CSVEAQGVADTQYF
TGCAGCGTTGAAGCCCAGGGTGTAGCAGATACGCAGTATTTT